Below, one T cell receptor (beta chain) is given with its context. It lacks a known antigen. The input lacks base qualities; no much larger clone sits a single base away. The data originate from a study of cytomegalovirus exposure and HLA in healthy donors (dated by TCRdb to the late 2010s). Some background on the complete study: According to an earlier analysis of 450 to 650 of the donors, 150 million to 200 million T cells yielded 90 million to 140 million unique TCR beta sequences and around 300 Gb of sequence data. An early release covering roughly 600 HLA-typed donors comprised approximately 300 gigabases of sequencing data and tens of millions of unique TCR sequences. Among the approximately 400 genotyped donors, around 81% belonged to the genetic ancestry cluster associated with self-reported Caucasian donors. The study was designed to test whether signatures of past pathogen exposure could be identified by cataloging public T cell receptors. The T cell repertoires of under 700 subjects were profiled by immunosequencing and related to cytomegalovirus serostatus. A separate validation cohort of over 95 different subjects was used in addition to the 666-subject first cohort. High-throughput TCR immunosequencing, statistical association of individual TCRs with disease status, and machine learning were combined to predict cytomegalovirus infection status. A later analysis re-analyzed previously published TCR beta repertoires from several hundred donors and added high-resolution HLA genotyping to study TCR occurrence patterns. The later analysis used no new phenotypic data to find candidate immune exposures, relying instead on TCR beta sequences and their occurrence across donors. In an earlier analysis of around 540 of the donors, high-throughput TCR beta sequencing was used to judge whether each TCR beta V gene segment behaved as functional or pseudogenic. Donor age, sex, ethnicity and CMV serostatus were compiled alongside the repertoire data. A later genetic analysis took genome-wide SNP genotypes for about 60% of the roughly 670 donors and used that subset as a discovery cohort. All discovery cohort repertoires had been generated on a single sequencing platform. Class I and class II HLA loci were covered by the typing at four-digit resolution. Typing coverage varied by locus: roughly 620-640 donors for A, B, C, DRB1 and DQB1; 522 for DQA1; about 590 for DPA1; under 490 for DPB1. A few DR-DQ haplotypes were handled as single units for association and clustering because linkage in the cohort was strong. Across 398 genotyped donors of the cohort, an average of approximately 240,000 unique TCR beta nucleotide sequences per donor were sequenced, and approximately 19% of those sequences were non-productive. Results and caveats for the whole study, not just this receptor: Because counts were too low, seventeen rarely observed V segments, including chromosome 9 orphons, were left out of the earlier analysis of 500 to 750 of the donors. The only immune exposure information available for the cohort was CMV serostatus. In a later analysis, the rate of TCR association differed among HLA loci, with DRB1 alleles having the most associated TCRs and HLA-C alleles having the fewest. Most CMV-associated TCR beta chains appeared to be HLA-restricted in a later analysis, and the HLA associations seemed to be driven largely by CMV exposure. The 87-base-pair reads could not distinguish some IMGT-functional V segments, including TRBV6-2 and TRBV6-3, so those segments were excluded. In both the original and validation cohorts, the classifier was reported to diagnose cytomegalovirus status with high specificity and sensitivity. The study listed approximately 160 TCR beta chains as associated with cytomegalovirus. The presence/absence analyses assumed that sequencing depth was roughly uniform across donors, and that assumption may not be true. In a later analysis, HLA-associated TCR beta chains were found to be more clonally expanded and to have lower generation probabilities than equally common non-associated chains. According to a later analysis, parvovirus B19, influenza, CMV and Epstein-Barr virus appeared linked to several top co-occurrence clusters. This cohort had only TCR beta chains sequenced, and the lack of alpha or paired-chain data limited which features could be detected. An association between a missense DCLRE1C variant and V-gene and J-gene trimming of TCR beta chains was found in a later genetic analysis and replicated in an independent cohort. Most TCR sequences were seen in very few donors, while some public TCRs were found in many individuals. In an earlier analysis of 587 of the donors, most TCR beta V segments appeared in productive rearrangements about 87% or about 30% of the time, broadly matching IMGT annotations. A cluster of highly shared sequence variants was judged likely to be a technical artifact of the sequencing pipeline. Strong co-occurrence of HLA alleles, especially DR and DQ, made assigning TCR associations to individual alleles difficult. The authors suggested that the approach could potentially be generalized to other disease states and immunological phenotypes. Because HLA typing was unavailable for some donors at each locus, only the typed subset was used in association tests. At a false discovery rate of 0.05, a later analysis linked 15,000 to 20,000 TCR beta sequences to specific HLA alleles. A few of the identified cytomegalovirus-associated TCR beta chains were confirmed in vitro to be specific for cytomegalovirus antigens. Correlated functional status among segregating V segments might be attributable to linkage disequilibrium, but an unknown experimental factor could not be ruled out. A further reported finding was that TCR beta sequences accurately predicted the HLA-A and HLA-B alleles for most subjects in the first cohort. Compared with the roughly 700-donor mean, donors in an Asian-associated ancestry cluster had fewer N-insertions in productive TCRs, according to a later genetic analysis.

The receptor library was made with the immunoSEQ multiplex PCR assay. For the multiplex PCR, a mixture combining 60 forward primers for TCR Vbeta segments and 13 reverse primers for TCR Jbeta segments was used. The CDR3 region of rearranged TCR beta genes was amplified from genomic DNA by a multiplex PCR assay. Amplified TCR beta libraries were sequenced as 87-base-pair reads on the Illumina HiSeq System. As for how the authors treated the data: Across the roughly 600 repertoires, a later analysis counted tens of millions of unique TCR beta chains, roughly 11 million of which were shared by at least two donors. To remove PCR and sequencing errors, raw reads were error-corrected and collapsed into unique sequences using a nearest-neighbor algorithm that merged closely related sequences. V, D and J gene segments were assigned by aligning CDR3 sequences to IMGT reference sequences. For a sequence to be retained, a match of at least six nucleotides to both a V gene segment and a J gene segment was required. Rearrangements were called productive when the CDR3 lacked stop codons and stayed in frame with V and J; all others were non-productive. CDR3 was defined by IMGT convention, running from the second conserved V-encoded cysteine to the conserved J-encoded phenylalanine. In an earlier analysis of more than 550 of the donors, sequences lacking an unambiguous match to a single V gene segment were excluded. In an earlier analysis of about 590 of the donors, a V segment was called functional when productive rearrangements were above 56.7%, and segregating when the standard deviation between donors exceeded 5%. A statistical classification framework was built for diagnosing cytomegalovirus status from the catalog of TCR beta chain sequences. V and J gene assignment, in a later analysis, came from comparing TCR nucleotide sequences with IMGT/GENE-DB human TR gene sequences. Using the TCRdist pipeline, a later analysis assigned CDR3 sequences along with most-parsimonious VDJ recombination scenarios. In a later analysis, every TCR beta chain was defined by the combination of its CDR3 amino acid sequence and its V-gene family, and reads without a unique V-gene family were dropped. In a later analysis, 450 to 600 highly shared, low-generation-probability nucleotide sequences were removed to address suspected cross-contamination and a sequencing artifact. In a later analysis, a clonal expansion index was calculated for each public chain from normalized within-repertoire ranks of inferred template counts. In a later analysis, generation probabilities were computed using a VDJ recombination model fitted to out-of-frame rearrangements, and the results were checked against IGoR. A later analysis scored TCR-TCR, TCR-HLA and TCR-CMV co-occurrence with hypergeometric tests, applying a repertoire-size bias correction to TCR pairs. To estimate false discovery rates, a later analysis permuted the HLA or CMV assignments 20 times. A later analysis grouped co-occurring TCRs with DBSCAN, adding TCRdist sequence similarity when clustering within HLA-allele-positive subsets. Repertoires with fewer than 30,000 or more than 120,000 public chains were left out of co-occurrence clustering, as were about 5 repertoires with anomalous nucleotide sharing. The clones in this table, taken by TCRdb from immuneACCESS, are in-frame only. Not every clone is retained; where verified, under half of the shortfall comes from an unresolved V gene, and the cause of the rest is unknown. Clone size and V and J calls were adopted from that table, with D and trimming inferred from the DNA. This sample has approximately 150,000 clones in its table, and 70% to 85% of those were observed once. The leading ten clones occupy about 1.5% of the sample.

The cohort consisted of 650 to 700 healthy bone marrow donors. At the time of sampling, every cohort member was nominally healthy, though immune exposures that went unrecorded were likely present. The donor was CMV seronegative and was included in the group of about 400 seronegative cohort members. Every donor gave a peripheral blood sample, and the peripheral blood mononuclear cells from that sample were used for TCR beta sequencing. Genomic DNA was extracted from the blood cell samples with the Qiagen DNeasy Blood Extraction Kit. V and J are trimmed by 4 bases and 0 bases, and the gene matches miss 7 bases of the junction. CDR1 and CDR2, looked up from the germline V gene, are SGHDT and YYEEEE. From cysteine to phenylalanine, the CDR3 is 16 amino acids long. The read is trimmed to its CDR3 DNA, 48 bases read in frame from base 1.

The sequence came from a woman aged 25 to 39 in good health and CMV-seronegative. Sequenced: PBMCs. The V and J genes are TRBV5-6 and TRBJ2-3; 8 central bases correspond to TRBD2. Here the CDR3 is given as CASSGAGTRSTDTQYF. The nucleotides are TGTGCCAGCAGCGGAGCCGGGACTAGGAGCACAGATACGCAGTATTTT.